Listed here are 26 T cell receptor beta chains from one sample, sequenced in a study of blood T cell repertoires in COVID-19. Sequenced by immunoSEQ multiplex PCR; TCRdb stores in-frame clones only, minus some. This sample has 350,000 to 400,000 clones, with 80% to 95% found just once. What was sequenced was PBMCs or T cells enriched from blood (not recorded which). Receptors originate from a woman aged 40 to 50 who had been exposed to COVID-19.

The gene calls are TRBV5-1 and TRBJ1-4; unclear D gene. The V end lost 0 bases, the J end lost 4 bases, and 10 bases lay between the germline ends. CDR1 is SGHRS and CDR2 is YFSETQ in the germline V gene. This CDR3 is built from 15 residues. The CDR3 loop reads CASSLDVQDNEKLFF. The CDR3, as DNA: TGCGCCAGCAGCTTGGATGTGCAGGATAATGAAAAACTGTTTTTT.

This chain joins TRBV5-4 and TRBJ2-3, with 9 nucleotides matching TRBD1. J lost 3 bases, V lost 5 bases, and 16 bases had no gene match. Germline assignment: CDR1 SGHNT and CDR2 YYREEE (reference sequence). The CDR3 is 18 amino acids. Here the CDR3 reads CASSAARDRAIRTDTQYF. CDR3 coding DNA: TGTGCCAGCAGTGCTGCCCGGGACAGGGCCATCAGGACAGATACGCAGTATTTT.

V is TRBV7-9 and J is TRBJ1-2; maybe TRBD1 (5 bases). Trimming took off 5 bases at V and 4 bases at J, with 17 bases between the two ends. The CDR3 length is 15 residues. Germline V gene data show CDR1 as SEHNR and CDR2 as FQNEAQ (reference sequence). CDR3 loop: CASSPPGPGGYGYTF. CDR3 coding DNA: TGTGCCAGCAGCCCCCCGGGACCGGGGGGCTATGGCTACACCTTC.

V usage is TRBV6-1 and J usage is TRBJ1-1; the D gene is possibly TRBD1 (5 bases). The V end was cut by 3 bases, the J end by 4 bases, with 12 bases between. The CDR3 extends over 14 amino acids. The germline CDR1 and CDR2 sequences are MNHNS and SASEGT. The CDR3 nucleotides are TGTGCCAGCAGTGATGCAGGGAAAGGCACTGAAGCTTTCTTT. Its translation: CASSDAGKGTEAFF.

The chain is built from TRBV5-1 and TRBJ2-1; 8 bases fit TRBD2. V shed 4 bases, J shed 6 bases, and the junction held 9 bases outside the gene matches. The CDR3 is 15 amino acids. The germline V gene encodes CDR1 SGHRS and CDR2 YFSETQ. CDR3 in DNA: TGCGCCAGCAGCGTCGGGACTAGTGGGGCCAATGAGCAGTTCTTC. Its translation: CASSVGTSGANEQFF.

The CDR3 here is CASRGTGGSRMYQETQYF. As DNA, the CDR3 is TGTGCCAGCAGGGGGACAGGGGGTAGCCGGATGTACCAAGAGACCCAGTACTTC. V is TRBV2 and J is TRBJ2-5, with 11 bases identical to TRBD1. V shed 6 bases and J 0 bases; nucleotides not matched to a gene: 12. This CDR3 region has 18 residues. Germline-derived CDR1 and CDR2 are SNHLY and FYNNEI.

The CDR3 here is CASSPWAGGLDTQYF. In nucleotides, the CDR3 is TGTGCCAGCTCACCATGGGCGGGGGGGCTTGATACGCAGTATTTT. The rearrangement links TRBV18 to TRBJ2-3; TRBD2 agrees at 9 bases. Trimming took 2 bases from V and 6 from J; bases not matched to a gene: 6. The CDR3 contains 15 residues. Germline values: CDR1 KGHSH, CDR2 LQKENI.

The chain couples TRBV19 to TRBJ1-5; 8 bases line up with TRBD1. The CDR3 has 14 amino acids. V was clipped by 6 bases and J by 6 bases; unmatched bases: 7. Germline CDR1 and CDR2: LNHDA and SQIVND (reference sequence). Here the CDR3 reads CASRTTDRVQPQHF. The CDR3 DNA sequence: TGTGCCAGTAGGACCACGGACAGGGTTCAGCCCCAGCATTTT.

This sequence joins TRBV9 and TRBJ2-1; 9 nucleotides line up with TRBD2. Germline V gene lookup returns CDR1 SGDLS and CDR2 YYNGEE. The CDR3 is 16 residues long. The trim removed 4 bases at V and 7 bases at J, leaving 12 bases unmatched. The CDR3, as DNA: TGTGCCAGCAGCCCCGACTTTGCGGGAGGGTTGAATGAGCAGTTCTTC. Amino acid sequence: CASSPDFAGGLNEQFF.

The V call is TRBV18, the J call TRBJ1-6; 8 bases are a match to TRBD1. J lost 3 bases, V lost 6 bases, and 7 bases had no gene match. The CDR3 runs to 16 residues. In germline, CDR1 is KGHSH, CDR2 LQKENI. The CDR3 here is CASSPGGHFYNSPLHF. The CDR3 DNA sequence: TGTGCCAGCTCCCCAGGGGGCCACTTCTATAATTCACCCCTCCACTTT.

V gene TRBV30 combines with J gene TRBJ1-6, with 8 bases matching TRBD1. The CDR3 extends over 12 amino acids. Per the germline V gene, CDR1 is GTSNPN and CDR2 is SVGIG (reference sequence). Here the CDR3 DNA reads TGTGCTACGGACAGGGATGATTCACCCCTCCACTTT. This encodes CATDRDDSPLHF.

CDR3 loop: CASSAKTGGADQPQHF. The CDR3 DNA follows: TGTGCCAGCAGTGCCAAAACAGGGGGCGCGGATCAGCCCCAGCATTTT. V is TRBV6-1 and J is TRBJ1-5; 9 bases fit TRBD1. Germline values: CDR1 MNHNS, CDR2 SASEGT. After removal of 4 bases from V and 5 bases from J, the junction contained 9 bases not matched to a gene. This CDR3 comprises 16 residues.

In DNA form, the CDR3 reads TGCAGTGCTAGTTTAGAGGGAAACACTGAAGCTTTCTTT. It translates to CSASLEGNTEAFF. The chain couples TRBV20-1 to TRBJ1-1; D gene ambiguous. This CDR3 region has 13 residues. Germline loops: CDR1 DFQATT, CDR2 SNEGSKA (reference sequence). Trimming took 3 bases from V and 2 from J, leaving 10 bases between them.

The chain uses TRBV5-1 and TRBJ1-3; tentatively, D is TRBD1 (5 bases). V was clipped by 4 bases and J by 1 base, with 9 bases between them. This CDR3 is 14 amino acids long. Germline assignment: CDR1 SGHRS and CDR2 YFSETQ. The CDR3 loop reads CASSQGVSGNTIYF. DNA of the CDR3: TGCGCCAGCAGCCAAGGGGTTTCTGGAAACACCATATATTTT.

This chain uses TRBV19 with TRBJ2-1, with a tentative D call TRBD2 (6 bases). The V gene lost 2 bases and the J gene lost 2 bases, with 10 bases spanning the gap. The CDR3 is 15 residues long. The germline V gene encodes CDR1 LNHDA and CDR2 SQIVND (reference sequence). The CDR3 sequence: CASSIRRETYNEQFF. As DNA, the CDR3 is TGTGCCAGTAGTATAAGGAGGGAGACCTACAATGAGCAGTTCTTC. The variable domain in full, with the rest retrieved from reference TRBV19 and TRBJ2-1, is DGGITQSPKYLFRKEGQNVTLSCEQNLNHDAMYWYRQDPGQGLRLIYYSQIVNDFQKGDIAEGYSVSREKKESFPLTVTSAQKNPTAFYLCASSIRRETYNEQFFGPGTRLTVL.

J is TRBJ2-1 and V is TRBV29-1, with a possible D match to TRBD1 (6 bases). Trimming cost V 5 bases and J 8 bases, with 16 bases left between them. This CDR3 contains 13 residues. Germline V gene data show CDR1 as SQVTM and CDR2 as ANQGSEA. The CDR3 loop reads CSVPYGGRDEQFF. CDR3 nucleotide sequence: TGCAGCGTTCCTTATGGGGGCAGGGATGAGCAGTTCTTC.

The chain has TRBV18 and TRBJ1-4, with 12 bases that match TRBD1. The junction had 4 bases not matched to a gene; V was cut back by 0 bases and J by 8 bases. Germline lookup yields CDR1 KGHSH and CDR2 LQKENI. The CDR3 loop spans 16 amino acids. This CDR3 is CASSPPTGTGGEKLFF. Here the CDR3 DNA reads TGTGCCAGCTCACCACCGACCGGGACAGGGGGCGAAAAACTGTTTTTT.

This chain connects TRBV21-1 to TRBJ1-2; the D call in the table, TRBD1, was not verified against the DNA. TRBV21-1 is a listed pseudogene. The CDR3 has 17 amino acids. The CDR3 bases are TGTGCCAGCAGCTCCACAGGGGGGACGAATCCTAACTATGGCTACACCTTC. This codes for CASSSTGGTNPNYGYTF.

The genes are TRBV10-3 and TRBJ1-2; 11 nucleotides line up with TRBD1. Trimming took 2 bases from V and 7 from J; bases not matched to a gene: 12. Germline CDR1 and CDR2: ENHRY and SYGVKD. CDR3 length: 17 amino acids. This chain's CDR3 is CAISESIGQGAGSGYTF. CDR3 DNA: TGTGCCATCAGTGAGAGCATTGGACAGGGGGCCGGTAGTGGCTACACCTTC.

V is TRBV21-1 and J is TRBJ1-3. TRBV21-1 is a documented pseudogene. The CDR3 covers 16 residues. This chain's CDR3 is CASSVGPGGSGNTIYF. In nucleotides, the CDR3 is TGTGCCAGCAGCGTGGGACCGGGGGGCTCTGGAAACACCATATATTTT.

This chain uses TRBV5-1 with TRBJ1-1; 8 positions agree with TRBD1. The ends lost 7 bases at V and 5 bases at J; junction bases unmatched: 13. Germline V CDR1 and CDR2: SGHRS, YFSETQ. The length of the CDR3 is 15 residues. CDR3 nucleotides: TGCGCCAGCGGATTTAATCCACAGGGGGAAACTGAAGCTTTCTTT. Translating it yields CASGFNPQGETEAFF. The full variable domain, with the rest looked up from reference TRBV5-1 and TRBJ1-1, is KAGVTQTPRYLIKTRGQQVTLSCSPISGHRSVSWYQQTPGQGLQFLFEYFSETQRNKGNFPGRFSGRQFSNSRSEMNVSTLELGDSALYLCASGFNPQGETEAFFGQGTRLTVV.

The chain couples TRBV2 to TRBJ1-1; D may be TRBD1 (6 bases). Trimming removed 5 bases from V and 6 bases from J, with 19 bases in between. The CDR3 is 15 amino acids. Germline CDR1 is SNHLY and CDR2 is FYNNEI. CDR3 sequence: CASSPARGWEAEAFF. The CDR3 DNA reads as TGTGCCAGCAGTCCCGCCAGGGGATGGGAAGCTGAAGCTTTCTTT.

This chain joins TRBV7-3 and TRBJ2-7; no reliable D call. This CDR3 spans 13 amino acids. V dropped 2 bases and J dropped 2 bases, with 7 bases sitting between them. Germline CDR1 and CDR2: SGHTA and FQGTGA. The CDR3: CASSLFEAYEQYF. The DNA of the CDR3 is TGTGCCAGCAGCTTATTTGAGGCCTACGAGCAGTACTTC.

This clone showed up just once. The chain employs TRBV2 and TRBJ2-1, with D unresolved. The CDR3 runs 14 residues. V lost 3 bases and J lost 10, with 16 bases in between. Germline lookup yields CDR1 SNHLY and CDR2 FYNNEI. The CDR3 DNA reads as TGTGCCAGCAGTGATACGACTCCCTCAGTGGAGCAGTTCTTC. This translates into CASSDTTPSVEQFF.

This chain connects TRBV29-1 to TRBJ1-2; 9 bases are shared with TRBD1. Germline V gene sequence: CDR1 SQVTM, CDR2 ANQGSEA. This CDR3 region has 12 residues. J lost 8 bases, V lost 1 base, and 2 bases had no gene match. The DNA of the CDR3 is TGCAGCGTTGAAGGACAGGGGGTCGGCTACACCTTC. Residues: CSVEGQGVGYTF. The full variable domain, its missing parts supplied by reference TRBV29-1 and TRBJ1-2, is SAVISQKPSRDICQRGTSLTIQCQVDSQVTMMFWYRQQPGQSLTLIATANQGSEATYESGFVIDKFPISRPNLTFSTLTVSNMSPEDSSIYLCSVEGQGVGYTFGSGTRLTVV.

CDR3 nucleotides: TGTGCCAGCAGCCCCTTGGGACAGGGGGCGCATCGGTCCTACAATGAGCAGTTCTTC. Encoded protein: CASSPLGQGAHRSYNEQFF. The rearrangement uses TRBV3-1 (or the pseudogene TRBV3-2) and TRBJ2-1, with 12 bases lining up with TRBD1. The CDR3 is 19 amino acids. The J segment lost 1 base and the V segment lost 4 bases, leaving 11 bases of the junction unmatched. Germline CDR1 LGHDT, CDR2 YNNKEL (reference sequence).